The 16 T cell receptor beta chains below all came from one sample that was sequenced in a study of shared clonotypes between healthy human individuals. Produced via immunoSEQ multiplex PCR; TCRdb's table is partial and in-frame only. The top ten clones hold 9.5% to 15% of a sample with around 500,000 clones, around 80% of them seen once. What was sequenced was PBMCs. These TCRs come from a woman aged 40 to 50 in good health. Some clones in this sample may be carry-over from other donors' samples.

The gene calls are TRBV7-3 and TRBJ2-7; 9 bases agree with TRBD2. The CDR3 loop spans 15 amino acids. The ends lost 3 bases at V and 1 base at J; junction bases unmatched: 4. The germline V gene has CDR1 SGHTA and CDR2 FQGTGA. The CDR3 spells CASSFSAGGSYEQYF. The CDR3 DNA reads as TGTGCCAGCAGCTTTTCAGCGGGAGGATCCTACGAGCAGTACTTC.

The J gene is TRBJ2-3, the V gene TRBV13; D remains ambiguous. The CDR3 length is 15 residues. V lost 0 bases and J lost 0, with 7 bases in between. Germline values: CDR1 PRHDT, CDR2 FYEKMQ (reference sequence). The CDR3 DNA is TGTGCCAGCAGCTTAGGGTATAAGAGCACAGATACGCAGTATTTT. This sequence encodes CASSLGYKSTDTQYF. The full variable domain, completed using reference TRBV13 and TRBJ2-3, is AAGVIQSPRHLIKEKRETATLKCYPIPRHDTVYWYQQGPGQDPQFLISFYEKMQSDKGSIPDRFSAQQFSDYHSELNMSSLELGDSALYFCASSLGYKSTDTQYFGPGTRLTVL.

Worth noting for this clone: The same CDR3 also results from other DNA sequences found in this sample. V is TRBV28 and J is TRBJ1-3; no reliable D call. Per the germline V gene, CDR1 is MDHEN and CDR2 is SYDVKM. The CDR3 runs 14 residues. Trimming shortened V by 3 bases and J by 1 base, and 7 bases separated the two germline ends. CDR3 in amino acids: CASSFLGSGNTIYF. As DNA, the CDR3 is TGTGCCAGCAGTTTTCTCGGGTCTGGAAACACCATATATTTT.

This clone has more than one count but fewer than ten. The chain has TRBV12-5 and TRBJ2-1; D unresolved. Trimming took off 6 bases at V and 8 bases at J, with 8 bases between the two ends. The CDR3 extends over 11 amino acids. Germline assignment: CDR1 LGHNT and CDR2 FRNRAP. The CDR3: CASGESYEQFF. The CDR3 region has the DNA TGTGCTAGTGGCGAAAGTTATGAGCAGTTCTTC.

The chain has TRBV7-8 and TRBJ1-1, with a tentative D call TRBD1 (5 bases). CDR3 length: 16 amino acids. Germline V gives CDR1 SGHVS, CDR2 FQNEAQ. V lost 3 bases, J lost 4 bases, and 18 bases lay in between. CDR3 sequence reads: CASSFLLGRKFTEAFF. CDR3 nucleotides: TGTGCCAGCAGCTTCCTTCTGGGGCGTAAGTTCACTGAAGCTTTCTTT.

The chain couples TRBV28 to TRBJ2-5; 7 bases line up with TRBD1. The CDR3 is made up of 14 amino acids. With V trimmed by 4 bases and J by 4 bases, 6 bases remained unmatched. Germline loops: CDR1 MDHEN, CDR2 SYDVKM. The CDR3 region is CASSSYWDRETQYF. The CDR3 region has the DNA TGTGCCAGCAGTTCGTATTGGGACAGAGAGACCCAGTACTTC.

The V gene is TRBV28, the J gene TRBJ2-4, with TRBD2 matching 8 bases. The V and J ends lost 1 base and 6 bases, in that order; junction bases with no gene match: 8. The CDR3 is 16 residues long. In germline, CDR1 is MDHEN, CDR2 SYDVKM. CDR3 bases: TGTGCCAGCAGTTTATTGGTCGGGAGGGCGGGAAACATTCAGTACTTC. Protein: CASSLLVGRAGNIQYF.

This chain uses TRBV5-4 with TRBJ2-3; D is uncertain. The CDR3 totals 13 residues. Germline CDR1 SGHNT, CDR2 YYREEE (reference sequence). Trimming took 1 base from V and 3 from J, leaving 6 bases between them. CDR3 bases: TGTGCCAGCAGCTTGACTGGTACAGATACGCAGTATTTT. Residues: CASSLTGTDTQYF.

This CDR3 reads CASSIGHTGNTIYF. CDR3 DNA: TGTGCCAGTAGTATTGGACATACTGGAAACACCATATATTTT. The V and J genes are TRBV19 and TRBJ1-3; TRBD1 is a possible D gene (5 bases). The CDR3 consists of 14 residues. Germline CDR1 LNHDA, CDR2 SQIVND (reference sequence). Trimming removed 3 bases from V and 2 bases from J, with 8 bases in between.

The V and J genes are TRBV19 and TRBJ1-2; the D is unclear. V lost 4 bases, J lost 8 bases, and 20 bases lay in between. CDR3 length: 15 amino acids. CDR1 is LNHDA and CDR2 is SQIVND in the germline V gene (reference sequence). This CDR3 reads CASSKRTPQDGGYTF. The CDR3 DNA reads TGTGCCAGTAGTAAAAGGACCCCTCAAGACGGGGGCTACACCTTC.

The chain recombines TRBV11-2 with TRBJ1-2; D ambiguous. Germline assignment: CDR1 SGHAT and CDR2 FQNNGV. This CDR3 is 12 amino acids long. Trimming took 5 bases from V and 4 from J, leaving 8 bases between them. In nucleotides, the CDR3 is TGTGCCAGCAGCCAAGGCCCCTATGGCTACACCTTC. Translation gives CASSQGPYGYTF.

J is TRBJ2-3 and V is TRBV5-4, with TRBD2 identical over 7 bases. CDR1 is SGHNT and CDR2 is YYREEE in the germline V gene (reference sequence). The CDR3 length is 16 residues. V dropped 4 bases and J dropped 4; count of bases not matched to a gene: 12. The chain's CDR3 is CASSPGGGAGADTQYF. Written as DNA, the CDR3 is TGTGCCAGCAGCCCCGGGGGTGGGGCGGGAGCAGATACGCAGTATTTT.

CDR3 residues: CASSPRTSGSYNEQFF. CDR3 sequence (DNA): TGCGCCAGCAGCCCACGGACTAGCGGGAGCTACAATGAGCAGTTCTTC. The chain couples TRBV4-3 to TRBJ2-1; 13 bases are a match to TRBD2. Germline-derived CDR1 and CDR2 are LGHNA and YSLEER. V lost 4 bases to trimming and J lost 3 bases; unmatched junction nucleotides: 3. The length of the CDR3 is 16 residues.

This clone has just a few counts. The rearrangement uses TRBV27 and TRBJ2-7, with D perhaps matching TRBD1 or TRBD2 (5 bases each). The V end lost 1 base, the J end lost 2 bases, and 12 bases lay between the germline ends. The CDR3 length is 15 residues. Germline V CDR1 and CDR2: MNHEY, SMNVEV (reference sequence). Here the CDR3 reads CASSLYGTQPYEQYF. DNA of the CDR3: TGTGCCAGCAGTTTATACGGGACCCAGCCCTACGAGCAGTACTTC.

CDR3 nucleotide sequence: TGTGCCAGCATTGGACTAGCGGGAAGGTACGAGCAGTACTTC. Translating gives CASIGLAGRYEQYF. This chain joins TRBV6-1 and TRBJ2-7; 12 bases are shared with TRBD2. CDR3 size: 14 residues. The V gene end was trimmed by 7 bases and the J gene end by 4 bases; junction bases not matched to a gene: 5. Germline lookup yields CDR1 MNHNS and CDR2 SASEGT.

The chain recombines TRBV30 with TRBJ2-1; tentatively, D is TRBD1 (7 bases). The CDR3 sequence is 15 residues long. CDR1 is GTSNPN and CDR2 is SVGIG in the germline V gene (reference sequence). V was pared by 3 bases and J by 2 bases, with 14 bases between. In DNA form, the CDR3 reads TGTGCCTGGAGCGGACAGGAGGGGACCTACAATGAGCAGTTCTTC. Translation gives CAWSGQEGTYNEQFF.